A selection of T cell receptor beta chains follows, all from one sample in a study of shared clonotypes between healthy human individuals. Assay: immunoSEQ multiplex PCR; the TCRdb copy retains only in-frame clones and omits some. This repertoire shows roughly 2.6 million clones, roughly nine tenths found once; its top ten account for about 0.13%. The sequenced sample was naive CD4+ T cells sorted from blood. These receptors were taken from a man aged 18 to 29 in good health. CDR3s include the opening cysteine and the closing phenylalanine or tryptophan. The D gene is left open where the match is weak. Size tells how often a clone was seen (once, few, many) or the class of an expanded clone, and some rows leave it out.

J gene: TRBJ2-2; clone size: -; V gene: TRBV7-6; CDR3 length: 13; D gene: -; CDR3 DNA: TGTGCCAGCAGCTTCAGAGACACCGGGGAGCTGTTTTTT; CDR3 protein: CASSFRDTGELFF
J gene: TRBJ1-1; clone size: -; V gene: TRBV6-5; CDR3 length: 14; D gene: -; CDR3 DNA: TGTGCCAGCAGCGTATTCAGGGGTGACACTGAAGCTTTCTTT; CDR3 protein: CASSVFRGDTEAFF
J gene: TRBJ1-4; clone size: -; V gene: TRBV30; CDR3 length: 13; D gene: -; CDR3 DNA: TGTGCCTGGAGTGTCGGGCCTCAGGAAAAACTGTTTTTT; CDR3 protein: CAWSVGPQEKLFF
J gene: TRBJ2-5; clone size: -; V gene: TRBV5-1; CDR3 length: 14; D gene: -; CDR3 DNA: TGCGCCAGCAGCTTGAGGGCTGGACAGGAGACCCAGTACTTC; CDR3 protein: CASSLRAGQETQYF
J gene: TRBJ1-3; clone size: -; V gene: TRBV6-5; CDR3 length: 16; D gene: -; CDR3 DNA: TGTGCCAGCAGTTACTCGAGTCCTGCTTCTGGAAACACCATATATTTT; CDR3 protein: CASSYSSPASGNTIYF
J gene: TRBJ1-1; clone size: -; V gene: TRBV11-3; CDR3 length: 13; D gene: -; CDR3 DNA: TGTGCCAGCAGCTTCCAACAGAACACTGAAGCTTTCTTT; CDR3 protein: CASSFQQNTEAFF
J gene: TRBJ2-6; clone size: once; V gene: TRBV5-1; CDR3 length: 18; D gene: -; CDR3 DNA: TGCGCCAGCAGCTTGGGGCAGGGGTTCTTCTCTGGGGCCAACGTCCTGACTTTC; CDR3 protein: CASSLGQGFFSGANVLTF
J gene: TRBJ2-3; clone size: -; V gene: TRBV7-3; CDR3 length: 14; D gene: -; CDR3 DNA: TGTGCCAGCAGCTGGGACTCTAGACCAGATACGCAGTATTTT; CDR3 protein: CASSWDSRPDTQYF
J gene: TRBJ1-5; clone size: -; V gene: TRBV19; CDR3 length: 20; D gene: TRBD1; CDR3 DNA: TGTGCCAGTAGTAGGGGACAGGCGTTTTCTCTTTTTGATAGCAATCAGCCCCAGCATTTT; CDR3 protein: CASSRGQAFSLFDSNQPQHF
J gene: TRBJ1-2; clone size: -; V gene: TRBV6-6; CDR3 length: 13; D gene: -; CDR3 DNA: TGTGCCAGCATGATTGGCCAAGAGTATGGCTACACCTTC; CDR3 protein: CASMIGQEYGYTF
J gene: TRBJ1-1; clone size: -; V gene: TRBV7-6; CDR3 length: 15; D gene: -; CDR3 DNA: TGTGCCAGCAGCCAAGGTGGCTCCTGGGGCACTGAAGCTTTCTTT; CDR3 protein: CASSQGGSWGTEAFF
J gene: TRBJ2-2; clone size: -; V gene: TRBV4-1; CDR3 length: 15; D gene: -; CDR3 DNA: TGCGCCAGCAGCCAAGTCGCCAGAAACACCGGGGAGCTGTTTTTT; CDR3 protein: CASSQVARNTGELFF
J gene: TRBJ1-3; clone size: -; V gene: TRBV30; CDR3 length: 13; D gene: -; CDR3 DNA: TGTGCCTGGAGTAGGGCCAATGGAAACACCATATATTTT; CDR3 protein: CAWSRANGNTIYF
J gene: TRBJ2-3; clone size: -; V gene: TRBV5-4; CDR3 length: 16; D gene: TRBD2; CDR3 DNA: TGTGCCAGCAGCTTGGGGACTAGCGGCCCGGGTGATACGCAGTATTTT; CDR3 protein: CASSLGTSGPGDTQYF
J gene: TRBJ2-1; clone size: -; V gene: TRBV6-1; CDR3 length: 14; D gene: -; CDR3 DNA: TGTGCCAGCAGTGATGCGGGGATTAACAATGAGCAGTTCTTC; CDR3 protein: CASSDAGINNEQFF
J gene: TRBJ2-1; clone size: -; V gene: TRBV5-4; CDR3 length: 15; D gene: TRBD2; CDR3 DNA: TGTGCCAGCCAAGCGGCTAGCGGGCTTTACAATGAGCAGTTCTTC; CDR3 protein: CASQAASGLYNEQFF
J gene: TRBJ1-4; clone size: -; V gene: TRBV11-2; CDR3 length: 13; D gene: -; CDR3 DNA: TGTGCCAGCAGCCAAGGACATAATGAAAAACTGTTTTTT; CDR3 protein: CASSQGHNEKLFF
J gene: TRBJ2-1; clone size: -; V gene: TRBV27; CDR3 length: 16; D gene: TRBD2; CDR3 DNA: TGTGCCAGCAGTTTGGGTAGCGGGGTGCCCCACAATGAGCAGTTCTTC; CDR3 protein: CASSLGSGVPHNEQFF
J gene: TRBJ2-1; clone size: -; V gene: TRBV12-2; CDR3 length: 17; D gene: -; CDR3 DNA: TGTGCAAGTCGCTTACCCCACAGGGACCTAACCTACATCGTGCAGTTCTTC; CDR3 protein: CASRLPHRDLTYIVQFF
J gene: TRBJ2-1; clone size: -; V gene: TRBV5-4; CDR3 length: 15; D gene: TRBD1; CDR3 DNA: TGTGCCAGCAGCGATGGACAGGGTAGCTACAATGAGCAGTTCTTC; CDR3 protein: CASSDGQGSYNEQFF
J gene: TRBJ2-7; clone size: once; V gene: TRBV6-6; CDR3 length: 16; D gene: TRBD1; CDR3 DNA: TGTGCCAGCAGGCCCGGCGGACAGGGAGCAACCTACGAGCAGTACTTC; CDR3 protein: CASRPGGQGATYEQYF
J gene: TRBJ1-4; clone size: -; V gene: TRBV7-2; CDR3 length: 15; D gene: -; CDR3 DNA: TGTGCCAGCAGCTTAGACCTAGCAACTAATGAAAAACTGTTTTTT; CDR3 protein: CASSLDLATNEKLFF
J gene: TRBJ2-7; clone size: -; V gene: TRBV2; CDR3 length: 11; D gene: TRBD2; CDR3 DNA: TGTGCCAGCAGGACTAGCGGCGAGCAGTACTTC; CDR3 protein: CASRTSGEQYF
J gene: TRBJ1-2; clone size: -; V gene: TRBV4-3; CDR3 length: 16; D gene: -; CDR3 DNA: TGCGCCAGCAGCCAACGCCTAGGACTGATCAACTATGGCTACACCTTC; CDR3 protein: CASSQRLGLINYGYTF
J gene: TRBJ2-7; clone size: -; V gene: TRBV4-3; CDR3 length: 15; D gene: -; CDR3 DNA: TGCGCCAGCAGCCAAATCCACAACCAGGCGTACGAGCAGTACTTC; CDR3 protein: CASSQIHNQAYEQYF
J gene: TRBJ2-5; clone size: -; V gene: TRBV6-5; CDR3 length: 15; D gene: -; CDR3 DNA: TGTGCCAGCAGTTACGATAGCTCACCGCCGGGGACCCAGTACTTC; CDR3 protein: CASSYDSSPPGTQYF
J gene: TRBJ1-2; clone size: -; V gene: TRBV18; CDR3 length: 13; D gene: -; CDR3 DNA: TGTGCCAGCTCACCATCAGGGCACTATGGCTACACCTTC; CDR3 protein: CASSPSGHYGYTF
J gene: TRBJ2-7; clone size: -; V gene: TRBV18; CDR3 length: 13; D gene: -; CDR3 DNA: TGTGCCAGCTCGGACGGCTGGGCGTACGAGCAGTACTTC; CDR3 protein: CASSDGWAYEQYF
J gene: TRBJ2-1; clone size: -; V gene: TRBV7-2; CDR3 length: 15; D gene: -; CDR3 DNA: TGTGCCAGCAGCTTAGAGGCTAGCGATTCGGTAAAGGCGTTCTTC; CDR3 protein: CASSLEASDSVKAFF
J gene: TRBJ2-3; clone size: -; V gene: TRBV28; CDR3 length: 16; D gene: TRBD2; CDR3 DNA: TGTGCCAGCAGTTCCCCGGGACTAGCGGGCACAGATACGCAGTATTTT; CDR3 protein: CASSSPGLAGTDTQYF
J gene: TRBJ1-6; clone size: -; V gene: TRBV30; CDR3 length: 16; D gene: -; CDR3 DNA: TGTGCCTGGAGCTACATTCGGGGAACCTATAATTCACCCCTCCACTTT; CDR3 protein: CAWSYIRGTYNSPLHF
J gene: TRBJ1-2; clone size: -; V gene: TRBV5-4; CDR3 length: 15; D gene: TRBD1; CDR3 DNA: TGTGCCAGCAGCTCCGGGACAGGGCCAGGGTATGGCTACACCTTC; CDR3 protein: CASSSGTGPGYGYTF
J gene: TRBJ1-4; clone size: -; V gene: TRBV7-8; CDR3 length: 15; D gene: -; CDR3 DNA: TGTGCCAGCAGCCCTACAGGGTGGGCTAATGAAAAACTGTTTTTT; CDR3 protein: CASSPTGWANEKLFF
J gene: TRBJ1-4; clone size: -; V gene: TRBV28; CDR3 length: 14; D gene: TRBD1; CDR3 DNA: TGTGCCAGCACTTCGACAGGGCGCTGGGAAAAACTGTTTTTT; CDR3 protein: CASTSTGRWEKLFF
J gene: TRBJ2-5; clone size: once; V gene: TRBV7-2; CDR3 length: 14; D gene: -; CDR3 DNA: TGTGCCAGCAGCTTGGGGGTCTCTACAGAGACCCAGTACTTC; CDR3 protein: CASSLGVSTETQYF
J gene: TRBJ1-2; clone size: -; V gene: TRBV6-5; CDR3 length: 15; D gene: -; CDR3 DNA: TGTGCCAGCAGTTACGGGCCCCGATTTAACTATGGCTACACCTTC; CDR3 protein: CASSYGPRFNYGYTF
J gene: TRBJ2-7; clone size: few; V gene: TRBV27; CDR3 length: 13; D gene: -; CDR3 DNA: TGTGCCAGCAGTTTATGGGCAGGGAGCGAGCAGTACTTC; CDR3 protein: CASSLWAGSEQYF
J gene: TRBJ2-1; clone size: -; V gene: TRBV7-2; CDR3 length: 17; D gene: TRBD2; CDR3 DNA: TGTGCCAGCAGCTTAGCCTCCGGGCTAGCGGGAGGGTATGAGCAGTTCTTC; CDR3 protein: CASSLASGLAGGYEQFF
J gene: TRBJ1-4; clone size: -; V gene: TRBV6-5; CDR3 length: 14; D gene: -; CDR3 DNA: TGTGCCAGCAGCCCCCGGGGTGATCGGGAAAAACTGTTTTTT; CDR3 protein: CASSPRGDREKLFF
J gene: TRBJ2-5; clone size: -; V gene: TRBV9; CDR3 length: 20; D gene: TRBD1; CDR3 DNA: TGTGCCAGCAGCGTAGAGGGGATTTTTCGGACAGGGGATTTCCAAGAGACCCAGTACTTC; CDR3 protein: CASSVEGIFRTGDFQETQYF
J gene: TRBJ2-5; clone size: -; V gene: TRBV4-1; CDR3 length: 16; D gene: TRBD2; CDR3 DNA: TGCGCCAGCAGCCAAGAAGGTGCGGGAGGGGAAGAGACCCAGTACTTC; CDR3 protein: CASSQEGAGGEETQYF
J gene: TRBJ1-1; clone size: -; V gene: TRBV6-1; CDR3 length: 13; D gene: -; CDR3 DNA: TGTGCCAGCAGCCCGGAGTGGCAAACTGAAGCTTTCTTT; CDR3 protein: CASSPEWQTEAFF
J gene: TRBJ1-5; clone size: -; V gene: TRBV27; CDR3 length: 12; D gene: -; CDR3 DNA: TGTGCCAGCAGTTTAATGGGCCAGCCCCAGCATTTT; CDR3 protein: CASSLMGQPQHF
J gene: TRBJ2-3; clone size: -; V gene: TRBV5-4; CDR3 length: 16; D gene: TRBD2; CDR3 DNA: TGTGCCAGCAGCACCCGGGAGCGGGGGAACACAGATACGCAGTATTTT; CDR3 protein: CASSTRERGNTDTQYF
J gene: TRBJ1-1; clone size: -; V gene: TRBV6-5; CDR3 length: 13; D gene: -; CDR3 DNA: TGTGCCAGTGCCAGACAGGTGAACACTGAAGCTTTCTTT; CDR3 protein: CASARQVNTEAFF
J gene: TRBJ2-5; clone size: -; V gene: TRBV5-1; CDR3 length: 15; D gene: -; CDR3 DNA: TGCGCCAGCACCTCATCCCCCGGGGTGGGAGAGACCCAGTACTTC; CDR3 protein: CASTSSPGVGETQYF
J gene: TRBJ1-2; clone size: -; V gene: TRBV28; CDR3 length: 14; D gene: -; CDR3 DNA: TGTGCCACCAAAGGTTCTAAACTAGGCGGCGGCTACACCTTC; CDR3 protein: CATKGSKLGGGYTF
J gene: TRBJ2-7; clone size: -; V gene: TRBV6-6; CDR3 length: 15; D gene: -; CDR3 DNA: TGTGCCAGCAGTACAGGGCCGCCAGGCCGCTACGAGCAGTACTTC; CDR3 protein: CASSTGPPGRYEQYF
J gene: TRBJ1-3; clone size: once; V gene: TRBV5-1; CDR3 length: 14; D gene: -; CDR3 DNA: TGCGCCAGCAGCCCTGAGTCTTCTATAAACACCATATATTTT; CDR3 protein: CASSPESSINTIYF
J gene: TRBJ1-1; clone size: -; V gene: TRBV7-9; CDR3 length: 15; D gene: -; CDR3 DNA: TGTGCCAGCAGCTTAGTGGCCCCAGGGACCACTGAAGCTTTCTTT; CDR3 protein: CASSLVAPGTTEAFF
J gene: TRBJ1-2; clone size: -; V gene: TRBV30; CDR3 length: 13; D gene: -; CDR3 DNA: TGTGCCTGGACCCCCCAGCCGGGAAACGGCTACACCTTC; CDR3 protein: CAWTPQPGNGYTF
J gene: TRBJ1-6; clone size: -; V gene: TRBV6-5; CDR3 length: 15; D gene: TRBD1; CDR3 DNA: TGTGCCAGCAGTTACTCCGGGACAGGGTATTCACCCCTCCACTTT; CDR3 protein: CASSYSGTGYSPLHF
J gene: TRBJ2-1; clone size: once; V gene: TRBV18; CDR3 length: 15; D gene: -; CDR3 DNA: TGTGCCAGCTCACCCGGACAGCCCACTTACAATGAGCAGTTCTTC; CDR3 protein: CASSPGQPTYNEQFF
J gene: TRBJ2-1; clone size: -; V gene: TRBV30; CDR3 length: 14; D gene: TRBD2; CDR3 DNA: TGTGCCTGGAGCGGGGGGTCATCCTACAATGAGCAGTTCTTC; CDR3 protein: CAWSGGSSYNEQFF
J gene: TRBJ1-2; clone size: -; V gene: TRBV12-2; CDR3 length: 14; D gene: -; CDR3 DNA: TGTGCAAGTCGCCCTGCCCGGCAGGGGGCGGGCTACACCTTC; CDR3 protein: CASRPARQGAGYTF